The clone carrying this T cell receptor (beta chain) was picked up one time. This sample stems from a study of blood T cell repertoires in COVID-19. Turning to the study itself: Material from acute and convalescent COVID-19 was sourced from the United States, Italy and Spain. PBMCs, B-cell-depleted T cells, or T cells provided the cDNA or gDNA that made up the material.

Germline V gene lookup returns CDR1 SQVTM and CDR2 ANQGSEA. Trimming pared 0 bases from V and 1 base from J, leaving 12 bases between. The length of the CDR3 is 15 residues. In the original analysis: Amplification from reference gene primers served as the basis for estimated nucleated cell counts. TCRdb's copy holds only in-frame clones and misses some; the assay was immunoSEQ multiplex PCR. Clone size and V and J calls were adopted from that table, with D and trimming inferred from the DNA. This table holds roughly 88,000 clones, about four fifths found once. The J gene is TRBJ1-1, the V gene TRBV29-1, with a tentative D call TRBD1 (5 bases). Sequencing input: peripheral blood. This TCR came from a woman of 80 years or more with acute or convalescent COVID-19. CDR3 region: CSVEDRRGSNTEAFF. CDR3 coding DNA: TGCAGCGTTGAAGATCGAAGGGGTTCGAACACTGAAGCTTTCTTT.